The 20 T cell receptor beta chains presented below share a single source sample, sequenced in a study of T cell responses to AZD1222 COVID-19 vaccine. Assay used: immunoSEQ multiplex PCR; TCRdb lists only in-frame clones, some missing. The sample yields 250,000 or so clones, 90% to 95% seen once. The source material was peripheral blood, sampled on day 0 of AZD1222 vaccination. All receptors come from an adult in good health.

The rearrangement joins TRBV7-2 to TRBJ2-1; 7 positions match TRBD2. CDR1 is SGHTA, CDR2 FQGNSA, per germline. The J segment lost 13 bases and the V segment lost 6 bases, leaving 18 bases of the junction unmatched. CDR3 length: 15 residues. CDR3 region: CASRAGRARSSGQFF. CDR3 nucleotide sequence: TGTGCCAGCAGGGCAGGGAGGGCTCGGAGCTCGGGTCAGTTCTTC.

This clone showed up just once. This chain uses TRBV7-6 with TRBJ2-3; 7 bases match TRBD2. Looked up from germline, CDR1 is SGHVS and CDR2 is FNYEAQ. This CDR3 is built from 16 residues. V lost 4 bases to trimming and J lost 3 bases; unmatched junction nucleotides: 10. The CDR3, as DNA: TGTGCCAGCAGCTCCCCTAGGGGAGGGCGTACAGATACGCAGTATTTT. Translation gives CASSSPRGGRTDTQYF.

The gene calls are TRBV7-9 and TRBJ2-4, with 7 bases aligning to TRBD1. With 2 bases clipped from V and 4 bases from J, the junction kept 8 bases outside the gene matches. The CDR3 has 16 amino acids. The V gene's germline CDR1 is SEHNR and CDR2 FQNEAQ (reference sequence). The CDR3 nucleotides read TGTGCCAGCAGCTTAAACCCGACAGGGTTGAAAAACATTCAGTACTTC. As protein: CASSLNPTGLKNIQYF.

The V and J genes are TRBV6-2 or TRBV6-3 and TRBJ2-1; 7 bases match TRBD2. Germline loops: CDR1 MNHEY, CDR2 SVGEGT. The V gene end was trimmed by 8 bases and the J gene end by 2 bases; junction bases not matched to a gene: 9. The CDR3 loop spans 15 amino acids. The CDR3 coding sequence is TGTGCCAGCGGCCCCTGGGGGAGGGCCTACAATGAGCAGTTCTTC. Its translation is CASGPWGRAYNEQFF.

This clone appeared once. J is TRBJ2-1 and V is TRBV5-4; D perhaps matches TRBD2 (5 bases). Germline V CDR1 and CDR2: SGHNT, YYREEE (reference sequence). V was shortened by 4 bases and J by 1 base, with 9 bases between the two germline ends. This CDR3 has 14 residues. CDR3 loop: CASSPDSSYNEQFF. CDR3 in DNA: TGTGCCAGCAGCCCGGACTCTTCCTACAATGAGCAGTTCTTC. The full variable domain, its missing parts supplied by reference TRBV5-4 and TRBJ2-1, is ETGVTQSPTHLIKTRGQQVTLRCSSQSGHNTVSWYQQALGQGPQFIFQYYREEENGRGNFPPRFSGLQFPNYSSELNVNALELDDSALYLCASSPDSSYNEQFFGPGTRLTVL.

CDR3 loop: CASSVASGSRSGELFF. For the CDR3, the DNA is TGTGCCAGCAGCGTAGCTAGCGGGAGTCGCTCCGGGGAGCTGTTTTTT. This chain joins TRBV9 and TRBJ2-2, with 10 nucleotides matching TRBD2. This CDR3 has 16 residues. Losses at the gene ends were 0 bases for V and 6 bases for J; bases not matched to a gene: 5. Per germline, CDR1 SGDLS and CDR2 YYNGEE. The variable domain in full, with the rest retrieved from reference TRBV9 and TRBJ2-2, is DSGVTQTPKHLITATGQRVTLRCSPRSGDLSVYWYQQSLDQGLQFLIQYYNGEERAKGNILERFSAQQFPDLHSELNLSSLELGDSALYFCASSVASGSRSGELFFGEGSRLTVL.

This chain's CDR3 is CASRSGGYEQYF. For the CDR3, the DNA is TGTGCCAGCAGAAGCGGGGGCTACGAGCAGTACTTC. The chain recombines TRBV2 with TRBJ2-7, with TRBD2 matching over 8 bases. The CDR3 length is 12 residues. The germline V gene has CDR1 SNHLY and CDR2 FYNNEI. J was trimmed by 3 bases and V by 6 bases; bases with no gene match: 1.

As regards this clone: This sample also contains other DNA sequences that code for the same CDR3. This chain links TRBV18 with TRBJ1-1, with 9 bases aligning to TRBD1. CDR3 size: 14 residues. Germline CDR1 is KGHSH and CDR2 is LQKENI. V gave up 6 bases and J gave up 5 bases; unmatched junction bases: 7. The chain's CDR3 is CASSPDRGRTEAFF. The CDR3 region has the DNA TGTGCCAGCTCTCCCGACAGGGGGAGGACTGAAGCTTTCTTT.

In this sample, this clone turned up once. The V gene is TRBV7-3, the J gene TRBJ2-5; a weak D match, TRBD2 (6 bases). This CDR3 spans 14 amino acids. V dropped 2 bases and J dropped 1 base, with 8 bases sitting between them. CDR1 is SGHTA, CDR2 FQGTGA, per germline. CDR3 sequence: CASSLLGGQETQYF. The CDR3 DNA reads TGTGCCAGCAGCTTACTGGGGGGCCAAGAGACCCAGTACTTC. The full variable domain, its missing parts supplied by reference TRBV7-3 and TRBJ2-5, is GAGVSQTPSNKVTEKGKYVELRCDPISGHTALYWYRQSLGQGPEFLIYFQGTGAADDSGLPNDRFFAVRPEGSVSTLKIQRTERGDSAVYLCASSLLGGQETQYFGPGTRLLVL.

The chain combines TRBV5-1 with TRBJ2-2; TRBD1 aligns across 7 bases. V was clipped by 3 bases and J by 1 base; unmatched bases: 3. CDR1 is SGHRS, CDR2 YFSETQ, per germline. There are 15 residues in the CDR3. The CDR3 nucleotides read TGCGCCAGCAGCTCCGGGACAGTGAACACCGGGGAGCTGTTTTTT. This gives the protein CASSSGTVNTGELFF.

This clone showed up just once. The chain links TRBV28 to TRBJ1-2, with a weak D call TRBD1 (5 bases). V was pared by 6 bases and J by 3 bases, with 14 bases between. The CDR3 has 14 amino acids. The germline V gene encodes CDR1 MDHEN and CDR2 SYDVKM. The CDR3 region is CASRRGSGDYGYTF. CDR3 in DNA: TGTGCCAGCAGGAGGGGATCTGGAGACTATGGCTACACCTTC.

This clone was detected a few times. The V and J genes are TRBV5-1 and TRBJ1-1; D is uncertain. The V end lost 4 bases, the J end lost 3 bases, and 16 bases lay between the germline ends. This CDR3 has 15 amino acids. The germline CDR1 and CDR2 sequences are SGHRS and YFSETQ. The CDR3 here is CASSLARRPDTEAFF. In nucleotides, the CDR3 is TGCGCCAGCAGCCTCGCTAGAAGGCCTGACACTGAAGCTTTCTTT.

The chain combines TRBV28 with TRBJ1-1; the match to TRBD1 covers 8 bases. Looked up from germline, CDR1 is MDHEN and CDR2 is SYDVKM. The CDR3 has 14 residues. The trim removed 6 bases at V and 3 bases at J, leaving 6 bases unmatched. In DNA form, the CDR3 reads TGTGCCAGCAGCACTAGACAGGGGCACACTGAAGCTTTCTTT. Translating it yields CASSTRQGHTEAFF.

The chain combines TRBV2 with TRBJ2-3; 13 bases agree with TRBD2. Trimming cost V 6 bases and J 4 bases; bases outside gene matches: 7. The CDR3 has 16 amino acids. CDR1 is SNHLY, CDR2 FYNNEI, per germline. The CDR3 DNA reads as TGTGCCAGCAGAATTACTAGCGGGGGGGACCCAGATACGCAGTATTTT. It encodes CASRITSGGDPDTQYF. Full variable domain (rest looked up from reference TRBV2 and TRBJ2-3): EPEVTQTPSHQVTQMGQEVILRCVPISNHLYFYWYRQILGQKVEFLVSFYNNEISEKSEIFDDQFSVERPDGSNFTLKIRSTKLEDSAMYFCASRITSGGDPDTQYFGPGTRLTVL.

This chain joins TRBV28 and TRBJ1-5, with 8 positions matching TRBD1. Germline values: CDR1 MDHEN, CDR2 SYDVKM. The V and J ends lost 5 bases and 0 bases, in that order; junction bases with no gene match: 9. CDR3 length: 17 residues. DNA of the CDR3: TGTGCCAGCAGTCACAGGACAGGGATCATTAGCAATCAGCCCCAGCATTTT. Translation gives CASSHRTGIISNQPQHF.

The CDR3 sequence: CAISLGTGNQPQHF. In DNA form, the CDR3 reads TGTGCCATCAGTTTGGGGACCGGAAATCAGCCCCAGCATTTT. The chain carries TRBV10-3 and TRBJ1-5, with D tentatively TRBD1 (5 bases). The germline V gene has CDR1 ENHRY and CDR2 SYGVKD. Trimming stripped 5 bases from V and 4 bases from J, with 12 bases between. The CDR3 totals 14 residues.

The rearrangement links TRBV29-1 to TRBJ1-2; no reliable D call. Germline V lookup: CDR1 SQVTM, CDR2 ANQGSEA. The CDR3 contains 13 residues. Trimming shortened V by 2 bases and J by 4 bases, and 11 bases separated the two germline ends. The CDR3 sequence: CSVENRVPYGYTF. The CDR3 DNA follows: TGCAGCGTTGAAAATCGGGTACCCTATGGCTACACCTTC.

The genes are TRBV6-5 and TRBJ2-1; 8 nucleotides match TRBD2. Germline trimming cut 4 bases from V and 7 bases from J; bases unmatched to any gene: 6. Germline V gene lookup returns CDR1 MNHEY and CDR2 SVGAGI. This CDR3 is built from 14 residues. CDR3 nucleotide sequence: TGTGCCAGCAGTTTGCGGGGGGCGGGTAATGAGCAGTTCTTC. It is translated as CASSLRGAGNEQFF.

The chain joins TRBV30 to TRBJ2-7; TRBD1 agrees at 7 bases. Germline values: CDR1 GTSNPN, CDR2 SVGIG (reference sequence). This CDR3 has 11 amino acids. Trimming took 7 bases from V and 4 from J; bases not matched to a gene: 4. CDR3 protein: CASTGSYEQYF. The CDR3, as DNA: TGTGCCTCGACAGGGAGTTACGAGCAGTACTTC.

The chain couples TRBV5-8 to TRBJ2-1; no clear D. Trimming cost V 2 bases and J 0 bases, with 9 bases left between them. This CDR3 is 15 amino acids long. Germline loops: CDR1 SGHTS, CDR2 YDEGEE. The CDR3 nucleotides are TGTGCCAGCAGCTTAAGGAGTAGCTCCTACAATGAGCAGTTCTTC. Amino acid sequence: CASSLRSSSYNEQFF. Looking up the rest from reference TRBV5-8 and TRBJ2-1 gives the full variable domain: EAGVTQSPTHLIKTRGQQATLRCSPISGHTSVYWYQQALGLGLQFLLWYDEGEERNRGNFPPRFSGRQFPNYSSELNVNALELEDSALYLCASSLRSSSYNEQFFGPGTRLTVL.